What follows is one T cell receptor (beta chain) and its context. What it binds is unknown. Trimming cost V 1 base and J 5 bases; bases outside gene matches: 10. Germline V gene data show CDR1 as MNHEY and CDR2 as SMNVEV (reference sequence). The CDR3 contains 16 residues. These data are taken from a study of cytomegalovirus exposure and HLA in healthy donors. Study-wide results and caveats: Diagnosis of cytomegalovirus status made by the classifier reportedly showed high specificity and sensitivity. Rarity held for most TCR sequences, but there were some public TCRs that occurred in many donors. The tendency of first-cohort TCR clusters to co-occur in the 120 or so validation repertoires was identified by a subsequent analysis.

Clones were read by immunoSEQ multiplex PCR, and TCRdb kept only the in-frame ones, dropping some. The profile shows over 250,000 clones, about 86% of them singletons. This sequence joins TRBV27 and TRBJ1-2; 7 nucleotides line up with TRBD1. The sequence came from a woman in her late teens or twenties in good health and CMV-seronegative. Sequencing input: PBMCs. In DNA form, the CDR3 reads TGTGCCAGCAGTTTATTTGCACTGGGGACAGAATATGGCTACACCTTC. Protein product: CASSLFALGTEYGYTF.